This entry concerns a single T cell receptor (beta chain). Produced via immunoSEQ multiplex PCR; TCRdb's table is partial and in-frame only. Of around 77,000 clones listed, around 91% are singletons. The CDR3 contains 14 residues. Germline trimming cut 6 bases from V and 3 bases from J; bases unmatched to any gene: 5. Germline-derived CDR1 and CDR2 are MNHNS and SASEGT. The sample belongs to a study of OX40 agonist ivuxolimab in advanced cancers. Study-wide context: Patients enrolled in dose escalation were diagnosed with hepatocellular carcinoma, melanoma, renal cell or head and neck cancer.

The genes are TRBV6-1 and TRBJ2-1; 7 positions agree with TRBD1. The sequence came from an adult with an advanced solid tumor such as melanoma, head and neck, liver or kidney cancer. Specimen: CD4+ or CD8+ T cells sorted from blood, collected in a trial of the OX40 agonist ivuxolimab. CDR3 region: CASSRTGGYNEQFF. The CDR3, as DNA: TGTGCCAGCAGCCGGACAGGTGGCTACAATGAGCAGTTCTTC.